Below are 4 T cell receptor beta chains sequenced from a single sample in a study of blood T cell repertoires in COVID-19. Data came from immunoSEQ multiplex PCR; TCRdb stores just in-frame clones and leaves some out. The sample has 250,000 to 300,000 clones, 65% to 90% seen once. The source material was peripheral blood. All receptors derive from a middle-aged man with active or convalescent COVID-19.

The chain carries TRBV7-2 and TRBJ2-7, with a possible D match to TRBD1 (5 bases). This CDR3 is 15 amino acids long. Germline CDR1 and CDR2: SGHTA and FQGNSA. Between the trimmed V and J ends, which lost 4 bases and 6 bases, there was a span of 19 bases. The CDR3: CASSSQGYTTGEQYF. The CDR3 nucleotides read TGTGCCAGCAGCTCCCAGGGCTACACTACAGGCGAGCAGTACTTC.

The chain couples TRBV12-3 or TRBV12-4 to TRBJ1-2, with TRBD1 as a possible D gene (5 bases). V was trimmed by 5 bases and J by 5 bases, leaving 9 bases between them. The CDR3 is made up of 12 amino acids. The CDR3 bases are TGTGCCAGCAGTAATCAGGGTTATGGCTACACCTTC. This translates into CASSNQGYGYTF.

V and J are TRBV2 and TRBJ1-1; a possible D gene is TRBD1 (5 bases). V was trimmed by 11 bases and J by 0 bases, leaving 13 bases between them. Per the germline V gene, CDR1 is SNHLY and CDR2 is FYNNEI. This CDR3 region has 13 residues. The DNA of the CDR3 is TGTGCCTCAAAGGGGCAGATGAACACTGAAGCTTTCTTT. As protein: CASKGQMNTEAFF.

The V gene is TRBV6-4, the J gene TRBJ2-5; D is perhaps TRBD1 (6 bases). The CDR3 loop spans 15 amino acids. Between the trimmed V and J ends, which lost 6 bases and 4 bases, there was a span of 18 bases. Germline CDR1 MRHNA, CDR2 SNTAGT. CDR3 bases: TGTGCCAGCAGATCGGGACACTCACGGGGAGAGACCCAGTACTTC. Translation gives CASRSGHSRGETQYF.